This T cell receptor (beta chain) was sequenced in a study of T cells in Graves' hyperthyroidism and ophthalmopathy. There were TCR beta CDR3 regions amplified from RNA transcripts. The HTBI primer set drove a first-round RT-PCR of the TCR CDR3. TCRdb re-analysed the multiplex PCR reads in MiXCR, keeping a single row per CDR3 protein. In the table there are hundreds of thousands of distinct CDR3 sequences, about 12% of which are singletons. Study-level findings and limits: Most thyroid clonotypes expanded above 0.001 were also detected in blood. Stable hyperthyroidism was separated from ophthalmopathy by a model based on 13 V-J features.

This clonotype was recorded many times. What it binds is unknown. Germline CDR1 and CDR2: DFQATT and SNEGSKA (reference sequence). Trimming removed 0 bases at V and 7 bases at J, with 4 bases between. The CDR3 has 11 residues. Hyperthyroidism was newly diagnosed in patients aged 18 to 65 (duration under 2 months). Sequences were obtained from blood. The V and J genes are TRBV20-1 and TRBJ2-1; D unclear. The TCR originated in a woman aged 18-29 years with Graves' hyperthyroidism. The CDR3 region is CSARDLNEQFF. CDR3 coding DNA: TGCAGTGCTAGAGATTTAAATGAGCAGTTCTTC.